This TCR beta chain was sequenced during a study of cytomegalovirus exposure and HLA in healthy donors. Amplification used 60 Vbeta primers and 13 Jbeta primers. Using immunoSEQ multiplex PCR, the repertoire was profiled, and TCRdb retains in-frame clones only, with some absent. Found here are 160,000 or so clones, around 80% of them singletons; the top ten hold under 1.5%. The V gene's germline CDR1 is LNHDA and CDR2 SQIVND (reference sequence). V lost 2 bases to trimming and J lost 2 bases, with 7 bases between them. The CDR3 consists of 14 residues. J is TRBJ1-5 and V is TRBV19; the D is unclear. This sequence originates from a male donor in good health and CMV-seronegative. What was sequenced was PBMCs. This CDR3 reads CASSIWHGNQPQHF. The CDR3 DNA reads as TGTGCCAGTAGTATATGGCACGGCAATCAGCCCCAGCATTTT.